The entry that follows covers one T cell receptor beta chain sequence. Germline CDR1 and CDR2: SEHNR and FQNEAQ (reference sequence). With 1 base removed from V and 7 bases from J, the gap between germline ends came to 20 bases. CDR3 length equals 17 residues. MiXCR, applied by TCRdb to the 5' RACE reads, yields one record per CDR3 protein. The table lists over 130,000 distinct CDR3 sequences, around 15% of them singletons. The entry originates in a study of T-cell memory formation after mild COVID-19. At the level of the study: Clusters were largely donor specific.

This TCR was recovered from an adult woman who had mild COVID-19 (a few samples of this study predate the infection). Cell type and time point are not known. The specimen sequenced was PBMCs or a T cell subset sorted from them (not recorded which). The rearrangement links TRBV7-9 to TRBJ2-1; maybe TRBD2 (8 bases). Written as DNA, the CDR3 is TGTGCCAGCAGCTTAGTTTCGGGGGGGCAGGGACAGAATGAGCAGTTCTTC. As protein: CASSLVSGGQGQNEQFF.